Each of the 4 T cell receptor beta chains below was sequenced from the same sample in a study of T cells after posttransplantation cyclophosphamide. Repertoires were generated with immunoSEQ multiplex PCR, while TCRdb's copy carries only in-frame clones and drops some. The sample has some 46,000 clones, none seen only once; the top ten hold about 2%. Sequencing was carried out using PBMCs. These receptors were collected from a man in his forties or fifties in good health, CMV-negative, and a related stem cell transplant donor.

This clone was observed many times. The chain recombines TRBV12-5 with TRBJ2-1; 10 bases agree with TRBD1. J lost 4 bases, V lost 5 bases, and 5 bases had no gene match. The CDR3 length is 15 residues. Germline CDR1 LGHNT, CDR2 FRNRAP. CDR3 sequence (DNA): TGTGCTAGTGGTCTCAGACAGGGGGCGTACAATGAGCAGTTCTTC. Encoded protein: CASGLRQGAYNEQFF.

This clone was observed at least ten times. The rearrangement uses TRBV10-3 and TRBJ2-5; 10 bases align to TRBD2. The CDR3 spans 16 residues. Germline V gene sequence: CDR1 ENHRY, CDR2 SYGVKD. With V trimmed by 8 bases and J by 2 bases, 11 bases remained unmatched. CDR3: CAIGVSGTSVQETQYF. In nucleotides, the CDR3 is TGTGCCATCGGGGTTTCCGGGACTAGCGTGCAAGAGACCCAGTACTTC.

This clone was recorded many times. The chain recombines TRBV6-1 with TRBJ2-7, with D possibly TRBD2 on 6 matching bases. Trimming removed 7 bases from V and 0 bases from J, with 13 bases in between. This CDR3 comprises 14 residues. The V gene's germline CDR1 is MNHNS and CDR2 SASEGT. Here the CDR3 reads CASTGTQSSYEQYF. CDR3 in DNA: TGTGCCAGCACCGGGACTCAGAGCTCCTACGAGCAGTACTTC.

This clone occurred many times. The rearrangement links TRBV11-3 to TRBJ1-1, with TRBD1 matching 9 bases. The V gene's germline CDR1 is SGHNT and CDR2 YENEEA. The trim removed 1 base at V and 0 bases at J, leaving 3 bases unmatched. There are 16 residues in the CDR3. CDR3 sequence reads: CASSLAGTGLNTEAFF. The CDR3 DNA follows: TGTGCCAGCAGCTTAGCCGGGACAGGGTTGAACACTGAAGCTTTCTTT.